Given below is one TCR beta chain in context. The antigen is unknown. This sample was taken from a study of Ad26.COV2.S vaccination and SARS-CoV-2 variants. Study in general: Trial arm assignment for the donor was COV1001 Ad26.COV2.S. Once, or twice with 56 days between doses, Ad26.COV2.S was given intramuscularly.

V lost 4 bases, J lost 2 bases, and 13 bases lay in between. Germline assignment: CDR1 SGHDT and CDR2 YYEEEE. The CDR3 is made up of 14 amino acids. Sequenced by immunoSEQ multiplex PCR; TCRdb stores in-frame clones only, minus some. In the table there are 200,000 to 300,000 clones, 85% to 90% of which are singletons. Described treatment: 15 to 20 received Ad26.COV2.S at low or high dose, single or two shots; about five received placebo; per-sample allocation not given. Specimen acquisition occurred on day 63 following the initial vaccine or placebo injection. General observations from the study: Vaccine recipients and placebo recipients showed similar non-spike TCR breadth.

The sequence came from a person between 18 and 65 years old who received the Ad26.COV2.S COVID-19 vaccine or a placebo. The sample in question was peripheral blood, obtained in a trial of Ad26.COV2.S vaccine versus placebo. This rearrangement joins TRBV5-6 to TRBJ2-7; D perhaps matches TRBD2 (6 bases). This CDR3 reads CASSPGDTPYEQYF. CDR3 coding DNA: TGTGCCAGCAGCCCGGGGGATACCCCCTACGAGCAGTACTTC. Looking up the rest from reference TRBV5-6 and TRBJ2-7 gives the full variable domain: DAGVTQSPTHLIKTRGQQVTLRCSPKSGHDTVSWYQQALGQGPQFIFQYYEEEERQRGNFPDRFSGHQFPNYSSELNVNALLLGDSALYLCASSPGDTPYEQYFGPGTRLTVT.